What follows are 15 T cell receptor beta chains derived from one specimen sequenced in a study of CXCR3-negative and CXCR3-positive naive CD8 T cells (dated by TCRdb to about 2019). TCRdb records NextSeq 550 as the sequencer. The Human TCR Profiling Kit (MiLaboratory) was used to make UMI-labeled 5' RACE TRB cDNA libraries. The reads went through TCRdb reprocessing, and each CDR3 protein sequence gets one entry with no DNA. The sample table holds approximately 66,000 distinct CDR3 sequences. The top ten hold approximately 1.5% of the sample. Sequencing used naive CXCR3- CD8+ T cells from blood. Explained via the paper, the cell subset or site label denotes: CD45RO-CCR7+CD27+CD95- naive CD8+ T cells lacking CXCR3 (TNR3-). These receptor sequences come from a human donor in good health. Some clones in this sample may be carry-over from other donors' samples.

The gene calls are TRBV29-1 and TRBJ2-3; TCRdb's assignment of TRBD1 cannot be checked, as there is no DNA. The CDR3 sequence is 11 residues long. Germline CDR1 reads SQVTM; CDR2 reads ANQGSEA. CDR3 amino acids: CSGGQTDTQYF.

The rearrangement joins TRBV28 to TRBJ2-3; the TCRdb call, TRBD1, lacks DNA for checking. This CDR3 comprises 14 residues. Germline CDR1 is MDHEN and CDR2 is SYDVKM. Here the CDR3 reads CASSLTGVGDTQYF.

J is TRBJ2-1 and V is TRBV27. Germline lookup yields CDR1 MNHEY and CDR2 SMNVEV (reference sequence). The CDR3 extends over 12 amino acids. CDR3 in amino acids: CASMESYNEQFF.

The chain uses TRBV11-3 and TRBJ2-1; TCRdb's D gene call, TRBD1, goes unchecked for lack of DNA. This CDR3 contains 15 residues. The germline V gene encodes CDR1 SGHNT and CDR2 YENEEA. CDR3 residues: CASRAQGGLYNEQFF.

This chain connects TRBV5-1 to TRBJ1-2; TCRdb reports TRBD1, a call that lacks DNA to check it against. The CDR3 totals 15 residues. The germline CDR1 and CDR2 sequences are SGHRS and YFSETQ. The CDR3 is CASSLAGTENYGYTF.

The chain employs TRBV29-1 and TRBJ2-7; the D gene TCRdb calls, TRBD1, cannot be checked with no DNA. Germline loops: CDR1 SQVTM, CDR2 ANQGSEA. The length of the CDR3 is 14 residues. CDR3 region: CSILQARGPYEQYF.

CDR3 region: CASGFQELAGGPSYNEQFF. V and J are TRBV9 and TRBJ2-1; TCRdb reports TRBD2, a call that lacks DNA to check it against. CDR1 SGDLS and CDR2 YYNGEE come from the germline V gene. The CDR3 covers 19 residues.

The genes are TRBV7-9 and TRBJ2-7; checking the TCRdb D call of TRBD1 is not possible without DNA. Germline V gene data show CDR1 as SEHNR and CDR2 as FQNEAQ (reference sequence). The CDR3 runs 15 residues. CDR3 loop: CASSFRQGLSYEQYF.

The chain's CDR3 is CATSRGPEFEYAGELFF. The chain carries TRBV15 and TRBJ2-2. The CDR3 has 17 residues. The germline CDR1 and CDR2 sequences are LNHNV and YYDKDF (reference sequence).

The chain carries TRBV13 and TRBJ2-1. In germline, CDR1 is PRHDT, CDR2 FYEKMQ (reference sequence). The CDR3 spans 14 residues. The CDR3 is CASSETLLINEQFF.

The chain couples TRBV11-2 to TRBJ2-5; with no DNA, the TCRdb D assignment of TRBD1 cannot be verified. The V gene's germline CDR1 is SGHAT and CDR2 FQNNGV. The CDR3 sequence is 15 residues long. The chain's CDR3 is CASSLDRGTMETQYF.

V is TRBV3-1 and J is TRBJ2-7; TCRdb gives TRBD2 as the D gene, but with no DNA this cannot be confirmed. The CDR3 runs to 13 residues. Germline loops: CDR1 LGHDT, CDR2 YNNKEL (reference sequence). The CDR3 sequence: CASSQVAGSEQYF.

This chain links TRBV7-2 with TRBJ2-7; the TCRdb call, TRBD1, lacks DNA for checking. CDR1 and CDR2 from the germline V gene are SGHTA and FQGNSA. The CDR3 totals 13 residues. The CDR3 protein is CASSSGFTYEQYF. The full variable domain, rest sourced from reference TRBV7-2 and TRBJ2-7, is GAGVSQSPSNKVTEKGKDVELRCDPISGHTALYWYRQSLGQGLEFLIYFQGNSAPDKSGLPSDRFSAERTGGSVSTLTIQRTQQEDSAVYLCASSSGFTYEQYFGPGTRLTVT.

The V call is TRBV27, the J call TRBJ1-5; TCRdb indicates TRBD1, and absent DNA this call remains unverified. The CDR3 has 16 residues. Per the germline V gene, CDR1 is MNHEY and CDR2 is SMNVEV (reference sequence). The CDR3 reads CASSLEPKGVDQPQHF.

The chain uses TRBV29-1 and TRBJ2-1; lacking DNA, the TRBD1 call made by TCRdb goes unchecked. The germline V gene has CDR1 SQVTM and CDR2 ANQGSEA. The CDR3 is made up of 14 amino acids. The CDR3 is CSVEDPQGRGEQFF.